This TCR beta chain was captured by sequencing in a study of T cells expressing NK-cell markers. It was by 5'RACE template switching with UMIs that TCR beta cDNA was made. TCRdb re-called the 5' RACE reads and shows each CDR3 protein once, DNA omitted. The sample table includes 300,000 to 500,000 distinct CDR3 sequences. In germline, CDR1 is LGHNA, CDR2 YNFKEQ. This CDR3 has 15 amino acids. This clonotype was obtained from a woman between 50 and 59 years old in good health. The source material was blood T cells: a sorted CD56 or NKG2C T cell subset, CD4+ or CD8+ T cells, or bulk PBMC T cells (not recorded which). The rearrangement links TRBV4-2 to TRBJ2-1; TCRdb selects TRBD1, and the lack of DNA leaves this call unchecked. The CDR3 region is CASSQAGGGNNEQFF.